These T cell receptor beta chains were read from a single sample in a study of blood T cell repertoires in COVID-19. Some clones are missing from TCRdb's copy, which holds only in-frame ones; the method was immunoSEQ multiplex PCR. The repertoire holds some 160,000 clones, with roughly 81% as singletons. The specimen sequenced was peripheral blood. The receptors were sampled from an elderly woman with COVID-19, enrolled during active disease. Both conserved end residues are part of each CDR3. The order of the fields is clone size, V gene, D gene, J gene, CDR3 DNA, CDR3 protein. D genes are given only for firm matches. Not all rows give a size; the values are once, few, many and, for expanded clones, a class.

>.|TRBV19|TRBD2|TRBJ2-2
TGTGCCAGTACCCCTTGGCGGGGGGGCGGCACCGGGGAGCTGTTTTTT
CASTPWRGGGTGELFF
>.|TRBV4-2|.|TRBJ1-3
TGTGCCAGCAGCCAAGGCAGGGAAAACACCATATATTTT
CASSQGRENTIYF
>.|TRBV2|.|TRBJ2-1
TGTGCCAGCAGTGAATTGTCTAGCCACAATGAGCAGTTCTTC
CASSELSSHNEQFF
>few|TRBV7-3|.|TRBJ1-6
TGTGCCAGCAGCTTAGACAACAATTCACCCCTCCACTTT
CASSLDNNSPLHF
>.|TRBV7-2|.|TRBJ2-5
TGTGCCAGCAGCTTTCCTCAGGCGACCCAGTACTTC
CASSFPQATQYF
>.|TRBV2|.|TRBJ1-2
TGTGCCAGCAGTGCCTTGGAGGGTTTGGTAGGCTACACCTTC
CASSALEGLVGYTF
>.|TRBV23-1|.|TRBJ2-5
TGCGCCAGCAGTCAACGGCCCGATCCGACAGTGCCCGTGGTGAGGACCCAGTACTTC
CASSQRPDPTVPVVRTQYF
>.|TRBV2|TRBD2|TRBJ2-7
TGTGCCAGCCGGGGTGGGACTAGCGCGGATAGGAAGTACTTC
CASRGGTSADRKYF
>.|TRBV27|.|TRBJ2-5
TGTGCCAGCAGCGGGGGGCCCGGGGGGTCGTTGACCCAGTACTTC
CASSGGPGGSLTQYF
>.|TRBV30|.|TRBJ1-5
TGTGCCTGGAGTGCAGGGGCGGCCGGCAATCAGCCCCAGCATTTT
CAWSAGAAGNQPQHF